A single count supports the clone carrying this T cell receptor beta chain. This record comes from a study of cytomegalovirus exposure and HLA in healthy donors. Study context: Around 77% of 398 genotyped donors fell in the Caucasian-associated ancestry cluster.

This CDR3 has 17 amino acids. The junction had 6 bases not matched to a gene; V was cut back by 1 base and J by 2 bases. Germline V lookup: CDR1 MGHRA, CDR2 YSYEKL. The study ran its PCR with 60 Vbeta and 13 Jbeta primers. The data were produced by immunoSEQ multiplex PCR, yet TCRdb's version contains in-frame clones alone and is incomplete. The sample consists of approximately 130,000 clones, about three quarters of them appearing once. V is TRBV4-1 and J is TRBJ2-7; 12 bases align to TRBD2. This clonotype was obtained from a woman in her sixties or seventies in good health and CMV-seropositive. The source material was PBMCs. CDR3 in DNA: TGCGCCAGCAGCCAAGGCGCTACTAGCGGGGGGACCTACGAGCAGTACTTC. It translates to CASSQGATSGGTYEQYF.